These 24 T cell receptor beta chains share one sample of origin, sequenced in a study of chemoradiotherapy in HPV16-positive cancers. The repertoire was sequenced with immunoSEQ multiplex PCR; TCRdb's copy has only in-frame clones and lacks some. Seen here are 1,500 to 2,000 clones, approximately 73% observed once, and the top ten hold about 17%. This sample comprised tumor tissue, obtained from a patient who underwent chemoradiotherapy. These receptors were obtained from a human donor with HPV-associated anogenital cancer.

This chain joins TRBV7-3 and TRBJ2-3; D gene ambiguous. V was trimmed by 5 bases and J by 2 bases, leaving 11 bases between them. The CDR3 covers 14 residues. Germline CDR1 is SGHTA and CDR2 is FQGTGA. For the CDR3, the DNA is TGTGCCAGCAGCCTGCTGGGAACCACAGATACGCAGTATTTT. It codes for CASSLLGTTDTQYF.

V is TRBV10-3 and J is TRBJ1-5; D uncertain. V lost 3 bases, J lost 6 bases, and 9 bases lay in between. CDR1 ENHRY and CDR2 SYGVKD come from the germline V gene. The CDR3 is 13 amino acids. The CDR3 sequence is CAISDRPSQPQHF. In DNA form, the CDR3 reads TGTGCCATCAGTGACCGGCCAAGTCAGCCCCAGCATTTT.

This clone was seen a handful of times. The genes are TRBV10-2 and TRBJ1-5; 7 positions match TRBD1. V was pared by 2 bases and J by 4 bases, with 5 bases of the junction left unmatched. Germline loops: CDR1 WSHSY, CDR2 SAAADI. The CDR3 has 15 residues. CDR3 bases: TGCGCCAGCAGTGAGGCGGGGACAGCTAATCAGCCCCAGCATTTT. It is translated as CASSEAGTANQPQHF.

V and J are TRBV14 and TRBJ2-7; D remains ambiguous. The CDR3 extends over 12 amino acids. Germline assignment: CDR1 SGHDN and CDR2 FVKESK. V was trimmed by 3 bases and J by 4 bases, leaving 7 bases between them. CDR3 sequence: CASSQERYEQYF. CDR3 DNA: TGTGCCAGCAGCCAGGAACGATACGAGCAGTACTTC.

J is TRBJ1-3 and V is TRBV13; 8 bases map to TRBD1. Looked up from germline, CDR1 is PRHDT and CDR2 is FYEKMQ (reference sequence). Trimming removed 3 bases from V and 2 bases from J; junction bases left unmatched: 6. CDR3 length equals 16 residues. CDR3 in DNA: TGTGCCAGCAGCTTGGGGCAGGGGGCTACTGGAAACACCATATATTTT. This sequence encodes CASSLGQGATGNTIYF.

The rearrangement uses TRBV7-9 and TRBJ1-1; tentative D call: TRBD1 (6 bases). This CDR3 has 16 amino acids. Germline CDR1 and CDR2: SEHNR and FQNEAQ (reference sequence). V was pared by 8 bases and J by 0 bases, with 19 bases between. The CDR3 DNA sequence: TGTGCCAGCTCCAAGGGGTTCGGGACAATGAACACTGAAGCTTTCTTT. Protein: CASSKGFGTMNTEAFF.

The chain couples TRBV27 to TRBJ1-5; possibly TRBD1 for D (5 bases). Trimming removed 6 bases from V and 4 bases from J, with 19 bases in between. Germline V gene lookup returns CDR1 MNHEY and CDR2 SMNVEV (reference sequence). This CDR3 spans 16 amino acids. This CDR3 reads CASSSRFGASNQPQHF. CDR3 nucleotides: TGTGCCAGCAGCTCCAGGTTCGGGGCGAGTAATCAGCCCCAGCATTTT.

The rearrangement uses TRBV19 and TRBJ1-2, with no clear D. Germline loops: CDR1 LNHDA, CDR2 SQIVND (reference sequence). The CDR3 contains 14 residues. Deletions cut 10 bases from V and 0 bases from J, with 15 bases between. DNA of the CDR3: TGTGCCACCATGGCGGAAGACCCTAACTATGGCTACACCTTC. Residues: CATMAEDPNYGYTF.

This clone appeared a few times. The V and J genes are TRBV4-2 and TRBJ2-1; a weak D match, TRBD1 (5 bases). Germline V gene data show CDR1 as LGHNA and CDR2 as YNFKEQ. V lost 4 bases to trimming and J lost 5 bases, with 18 bases between them. The CDR3 extends over 16 amino acids. The CDR3 protein is CASSRNYDSRHNEQFF. The CDR3 DNA reads TGTGCCAGCAGCCGAAACTACGACAGCAGGCACAATGAGCAGTTCTTC.

V usage is TRBV5-1 and J usage is TRBJ1-4; weak D call: TRBD1 (5 bases). Germline CDR1 reads SGHRS; CDR2 reads YFSETQ. V dropped 2 bases and J dropped 13 bases, with 18 bases sitting between them. This CDR3 is built from 14 residues. The CDR3 reads CASSLGAPGGTLFF. The CDR3 bases are TGCGCCAGCAGCTTAGGGGCACCCGGAGGTACACTGTTTTTT.

The gene calls are TRBV4-2 and TRBJ2-2; D tentatively fits TRBD1 or TRBD2 (5 bases each). The germline gives CDR1 LGHNA, CDR2 YNFKEQ. The CDR3 consists of 18 residues. V lost 2 bases and J 0 bases, leaving 16 bases between the germline ends. This chain's CDR3 is CASSQLYDPGPNTGELFF. The CDR3 nucleotides read TGTGCCAGCAGCCAATTATACGATCCGGGACCGAACACCGGGGAGCTGTTTTTT.

The chain carries TRBV19 and TRBJ2-1; 11 positions agree with TRBD2. Trimming at V came to 4 bases and at J to 0 bases, leaving 14 bases not matched to a gene. CDR3 size: 20 residues. Looked up from germline, CDR1 is LNHDA and CDR2 is SQIVND (reference sequence). In nucleotides, the CDR3 is TGTGCCAGTAGTACCCCCCCACTAGCGGGGGCCTACCTCTCCTACAATGAGCAGTTCTTC. Its protein product is CASSTPPLAGAYLSYNEQFF.

The count of this clone is one. The rearrangement uses TRBV19 and TRBJ2-7, with 10 bases aligning to TRBD1. The CDR3 is 16 residues long. Trimming took 3 bases from V and 2 from J; bases not matched to a gene: 7. Germline V lookup: CDR1 LNHDA, CDR2 SQIVND (reference sequence). CDR3 sequence reads: CASSMDAGTGAYEQYF. The CDR3 DNA follows: TGTGCCAGTAGTATGGACGCGGGGACAGGGGCCTACGAGCAGTACTTC.

The V gene is TRBV2, the J gene TRBJ2-1; D ambiguous. CDR1 and CDR2 from the germline V gene are SNHLY and FYNNEI. The ends were cut back, 7 bases at V and 8 bases at J, with 18 bases in the middle. The CDR3 has 14 amino acids. This CDR3 is CASIWPGPIDEQFF. DNA for the CDR3: TGTGCCAGCATTTGGCCCGGACCGATCGATGAGCAGTTCTTC. Filled out from reference TRBV2 and TRBJ2-1, the complete variable domain reads EPEVTQTPSHQVTQMGQEVILRCVPISNHLYFYWYRQILGQKVEFLVSFYNNEISEKSEIFDDQFSVERPDGSNFTLKIRSTKLEDSAMYFCASIWPGPIDEQFFGPGTRLTVL.

The genes are TRBV9 and TRBJ2-1, with D perhaps given as TRBD1 or TRBD2 (5 bases each). V shed 3 bases and J shed 2 bases, with 12 bases lying between them. Looked up from germline, CDR1 is SGDLS and CDR2 is YYNGEE. The CDR3 is 15 residues long. CDR3 sequence reads: CASSASGTAYNEQFF. CDR3 nucleotide sequence: TGTGCCAGCAGCGCGTCCGGGACCGCCTACAATGAGCAGTTCTTC.

Only a few counts were recorded for this clone. The chain carries TRBV5-1 and TRBJ1-2; possible D gene TRBD1, 6 bases. Per germline, CDR1 SGHRS and CDR2 YFSETQ. Trimming left V 1 base short and J 2 bases short, with 12 bases between. CDR3 size: 15 residues. The CDR3 region has the DNA TGCGCCAGCAGCTTGCGGGGACAAGACAACTATGGCTACACCTTC. As protein: CASSLRGQDNYGYTF.

The chain is built from TRBV4-1 and TRBJ2-5; 11 nucleotides match TRBD2. The CDR3 totals 17 residues. From germline, CDR1 is MGHRA and CDR2 YSYEKL. With 0 bases clipped from V and 4 bases from J, the junction kept 7 bases outside the gene matches. DNA for the CDR3: TGCGCCAGCAGCCAAGAAGGTAGCGGGGGGGCAATAGAGACCCAGTACTTC. Protein product: CASSQEGSGGAIETQYF.

On this clone: This sample also contains other DNA sequences that code for the same CDR3. This chain uses TRBV6-1 with TRBJ1-4, with D hard to call. This CDR3 has 14 amino acids. Germline lookup yields CDR1 MNHNS and CDR2 SASEGT. V was clipped by 3 bases and J by 8 bases, with 13 bases between them. The CDR3 region has the DNA TGTGCCAGCAGTGAGGACCCCGAGGGCGAAAAACTGTTTTTT. Translated: CASSEDPEGEKLFF.

This chain links TRBV7-8 with TRBJ1-5, with TRBD1 identical over 7 bases. The junction had 13 bases not matched to a gene; V was cut back by 5 bases and J by 0 bases. Per the germline V gene, CDR1 is SGHVS and CDR2 is FQNEAQ. This CDR3 spans 18 amino acids. CDR3 residues: CASSPGQFGTYSNQPQHF. As DNA, the CDR3 is TGTGCCAGCAGCCCGGGACAGTTTGGGACCTATAGCAATCAGCCCCAGCATTTT.

The sample holds a few counts of this clone. The chain has TRBV2 and TRBJ1-1; TRBD1 aligns across 8 bases. V lost 6 bases, J lost 7 bases, and 7 bases stayed unmatched. This CDR3 comprises 13 residues. From germline, CDR1 is SNHLY and CDR2 FYNNEI. The CDR3 here is CASRLNRGSEAFF. CDR3 bases: TGTGCCAGCAGATTAAACAGGGGGAGTGAAGCTTTCTTT.

The chain recombines TRBV5-4 with TRBJ2-1, with TRBD1 matching over 7 bases. The germline CDR1 and CDR2 sequences are SGHNT and YYREEE (reference sequence). The length of the CDR3 is 14 residues. V lost 4 bases, J lost 4 bases, and 5 bases stayed unmatched. CDR3 nucleotide sequence: TGTGCCAGCAGCCGGGACAGCTCTTACAATGAGCAGTTCTTC. Translation: CASSRDSSYNEQFF.

V and J are TRBV11-2 and TRBJ1-4; weak D call: TRBD1 (6 bases). This CDR3 spans 16 amino acids. Per the germline V gene, CDR1 is SGHAT and CDR2 is FQNNGV. V lost 4 bases to trimming and J lost 9 bases, with 21 bases between them. CDR3 DNA sequence: TGTGCCAGCAGCTCGAACAGGGCAGCAGTGATGAAAAAACTGTTTTTT. Protein: CASSSNRAAVMKKLFF.

The J gene is TRBJ1-4, the V gene TRBV11-2, with TRBD1 matching over 10 bases. The CDR3 loop spans 17 amino acids. The V segment lost 1 base and the J segment 8 bases; nucleotides outside the gene matches: 10. Germline-derived CDR1 and CDR2 are SGHAT and FQNNGV. The CDR3 coding sequence is TGTGCCAGCAGCTTAGGACCCAGGGGACAGGGGAACGAAAAACTGTTTTTT. Its protein is CASSLGPRGQGNEKLFF. Full variable domain (rest looked up from reference TRBV11-2 and TRBJ1-4): EAGVAQSPRYKIIEKRQSVAFWCNPISGHATLYWYQQILGQGPKLLIQFQNNGVVDDSQLPKDRFSAERLKGVDSTLKIQPAKLEDSAVYLCASSLGPRGQGNEKLFFGSGTQLSVL.

The chain carries TRBV29-1 and TRBJ1-3, with 9 bases identical to TRBD1. Per the germline V gene, CDR1 is SQVTM and CDR2 is ANQGSEA. J lost 8 bases, V lost 4 bases, and 6 bases had no gene match. The CDR3 runs to 13 residues. The CDR3 region is CSVVGTGQDTIYF. The DNA of the CDR3 is TGCAGCGTTGTTGGGACAGGGCAAGACACCATATATTTT. Complete variable domain (other parts from reference TRBV29-1 and TRBJ1-3): SAVISQKPSRDICQRGTSLTIQCQVDSQVTMMFWYRQQPGQSLTLIATANQGSEATYESGFVIDKFPISRPNLTFSTLTVSNMSPEDSSIYLCSVVGTGQDTIYFGEGSWLTVV.